The T cell receptor (beta chain) described here comes from a study of monozygotic twins with inflammatory bowel disease. From whole blood, total RNA was isolated without any sorting of T cells. CDR3 length: 13 amino acids. Per the germline V gene, CDR1 is ENHRY and CDR2 is SYGVKD. On this clonotype itself: Antigen: not known.

Study results and limitations: Data gave no support to a single strong signal or clonotype associated with IBD. Whereas healthy co-twins had higher TCRbeta diversity (inverse Simpson), IBD patients had lower diversity.

TCRdb reprocessed the 5' RACE reads, with one entry per CDR3 protein and no DNA. Reported are a few hundred thousand distinct CDR3 sequences; the ten largest clones contain approximately 2.8%. Sequencing was done on a sample of blood. The rearrangement joins TRBV10-3 to TRBJ2-5; the TRBD1 assignment by TCRdb is unverifiable without DNA. The clonotype comes from a human donor with ulcerative colitis or Crohn's disease, or a healthy co-twin of an affected twin (not recorded which). The chain's CDR3 is CAISSGGQEIQYF.